A selection of T cell receptor beta chains follows, all from one sample in a study of OX40 agonist ivuxolimab in advanced cancers. Clones were read by immunoSEQ multiplex PCR, and TCRdb kept only the in-frame ones, dropping some. The sample consists of about 14,000 clones, 82% of them appearing once. This specimen consisted of CD4+ or CD8+ T cells sorted from blood, obtained in a trial of the OX40 agonist ivuxolimab. Receptors originate from an adult with an advanced solid tumor such as melanoma, head and neck, liver or kidney cancer. The CDR3 runs from the conserved cysteine through the conserved F or W. The order of the fields is D gene, clone size, J gene, V gene, CDR3 DNA, CDR3 protein. A D gene is named only where the DNA matches it firmly. Some rows have no size entry. The others give once, few or many, or a class for an expanded clone.

- | - | TRBJ2-7 | TRBV7-9 | TGTGCCAGCAGCTTTGGGATAGCCTACGAGCAGTACTTC | CASSFGIAYEQYF
TRBD2 | - | TRBJ2-1 | TRBV13 | TGTGCCAGCAGCTTAGAGCCTAGCGGCTCCTACAATGAGCAGTTCTTC | CASSLEPSGSYNEQFF
- | - | TRBJ1-1 | TRBV6-5 | TGTGCCAGCAGTTACTCGTTACCCTACAACACTGAAGCTTTCTTT | CASSYSLPYNTEAFF
- | - | TRBJ2-1 | TRBV4-3 | TGCGCCAGCAGCCACCCGGCCCTGGAGCGGGGGCCAGGGGGTGAGCAGTTCTTC | CASSHPALERGPGGEQFF
- | - | TRBJ2-6 | TRBV7-2 | TGTGCCAGCAGGTATCTGGTAGTTAACTCTGGGGCCAACGTCCTGACTTTC | CASRYLVVNSGANVLTF
- | - | TRBJ1-4 | TRBV1 | TGCACCAGCAGCGATACGACAGGGTCGAGAGAAAAACTGTTTTTT | CTSSDTTGSREKLFF
- | - | TRBJ2-3 | TRBV9 | TGTGCCAGCACTCAGGGGGGGTTGAGTACGCAGTATTTT | CASTQGGLSTQYF
- | few | TRBJ1-1 | TRBV28 | TGTGCCAGCAGTTTAAACCCAAGAAGGGGGGCTTTCTTT | CASSLNPRRGAFF
- | few | TRBJ1-1 | TRBV20-1 | TGCAGTGTTAGGGTTTACACTGAAGCTTTCTTT | CSVRVYTEAFF
- | - | TRBJ2-1 | TRBV7-2 | TGTGCCAGCAGCCAAAGCTCCTACAATGAGCAGTTCTTC | CASSQSSYNEQFF
TRBD1 | - | TRBJ1-2 | TRBV9 | TGTGCCAGCAGCGGGGACCGGGACAGACTCTATGGCTACACCTTC | CASSGDRDRLYGYTF
- | - | TRBJ2-1 | TRBV30 | TGTGCCTGGAGTGTAGGCCAGCAGTTCTTC | CAWSVGQQFF
- | - | TRBJ2-5 | TRBV18 | TGTGCCAGCTCACCTACAGAGAACGAAGAGACCCAGTACTTC | CASSPTENEETQYF
TRBD2 | - | TRBJ2-3 | TRBV6-4 | TGTGCCAGCAGTGACTCGATTGGCGGGGGGGGCACAGATACGCAGTATTTT | CASSDSIGGGGTDTQYF